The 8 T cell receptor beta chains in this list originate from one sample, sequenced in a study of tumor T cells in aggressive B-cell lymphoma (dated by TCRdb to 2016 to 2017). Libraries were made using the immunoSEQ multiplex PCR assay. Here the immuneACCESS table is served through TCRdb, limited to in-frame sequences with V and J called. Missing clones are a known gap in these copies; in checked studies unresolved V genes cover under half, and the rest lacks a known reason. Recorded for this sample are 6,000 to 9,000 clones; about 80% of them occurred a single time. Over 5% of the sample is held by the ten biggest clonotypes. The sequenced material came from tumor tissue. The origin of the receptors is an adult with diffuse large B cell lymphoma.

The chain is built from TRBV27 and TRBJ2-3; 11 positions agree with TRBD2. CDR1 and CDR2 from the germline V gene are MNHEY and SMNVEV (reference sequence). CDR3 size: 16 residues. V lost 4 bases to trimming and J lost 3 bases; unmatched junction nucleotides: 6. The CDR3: CASSSAGTSGTDTQYF. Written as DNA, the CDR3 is TGTGCCAGCAGTTCGGCCGGGACTAGCGGAACAGATACGCAGTATTTT.

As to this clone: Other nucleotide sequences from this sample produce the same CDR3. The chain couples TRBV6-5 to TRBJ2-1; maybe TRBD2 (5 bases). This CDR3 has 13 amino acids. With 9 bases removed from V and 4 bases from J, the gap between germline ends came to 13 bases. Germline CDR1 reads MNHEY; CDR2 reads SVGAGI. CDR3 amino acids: CASTSGVYNEQFF. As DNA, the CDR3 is TGTGCCAGTACCAGCGGAGTTTACAATGAGCAGTTCTTC.

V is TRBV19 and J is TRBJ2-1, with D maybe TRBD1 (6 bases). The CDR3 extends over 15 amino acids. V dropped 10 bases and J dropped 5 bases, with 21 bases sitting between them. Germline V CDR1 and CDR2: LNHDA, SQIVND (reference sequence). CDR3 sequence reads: CATNLNRVPNNEQFF. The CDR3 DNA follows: TGTGCCACAAATTTAAACAGGGTACCCAACAATGAGCAGTTCTTC. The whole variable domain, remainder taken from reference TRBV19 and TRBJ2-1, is DGGITQSPKYLFRKEGQNVTLSCEQNLNHDAMYWYRQDPGQGLRLIYYSQIVNDFQKGDIAEGYSVSREKKESFPLTVTSAQKNPTAFYLCATNLNRVPNNEQFFGPGTRLTVL.

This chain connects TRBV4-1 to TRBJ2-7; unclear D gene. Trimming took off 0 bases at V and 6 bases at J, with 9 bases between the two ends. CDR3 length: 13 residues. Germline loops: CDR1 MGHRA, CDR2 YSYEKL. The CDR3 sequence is CASSQDYGSEQYF. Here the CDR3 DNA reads TGCGCCAGCAGCCAAGATTACGGTTCCGAGCAGTACTTC.

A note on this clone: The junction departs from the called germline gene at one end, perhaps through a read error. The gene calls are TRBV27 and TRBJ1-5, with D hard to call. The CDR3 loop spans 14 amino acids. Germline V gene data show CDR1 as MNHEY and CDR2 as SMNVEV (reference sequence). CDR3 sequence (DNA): TGTGCCAGCGCCCCCCTTTATAGCAATCAACCCCAGCATTTT. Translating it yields CASAPLYSNQPQHF.

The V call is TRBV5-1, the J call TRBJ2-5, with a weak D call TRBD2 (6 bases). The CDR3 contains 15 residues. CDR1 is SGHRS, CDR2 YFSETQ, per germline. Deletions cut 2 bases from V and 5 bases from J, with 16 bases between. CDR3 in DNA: TGCGCCAGCAGCTTAGAGGGAGGCATCGGGGAGACCCAGTACTTC. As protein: CASSLEGGIGETQYF.

In DNA form, the CDR3 reads TGTGCCAGCAGCCAAGAAGGGGGCAGGTTCTACTCTGGGGCCAACGTCCTGACTTTC. Its protein product is CASSQEGGRFYSGANVLTF. This chain connects TRBV14 to TRBJ2-6, with 7 bases aligning to TRBD1. The J segment lost 0 bases and the V segment lost 0 bases, leaving 8 bases of the junction unmatched. Germline V gene sequence: CDR1 SGHDN, CDR2 FVKESK. The CDR3 loop spans 19 amino acids.

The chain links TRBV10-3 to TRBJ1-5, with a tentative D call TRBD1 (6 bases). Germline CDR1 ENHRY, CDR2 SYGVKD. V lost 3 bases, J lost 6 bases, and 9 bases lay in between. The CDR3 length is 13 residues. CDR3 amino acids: CAISERGGQPQHF. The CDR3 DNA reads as TGTGCCATCAGTGAAAGGGGGGGTCAGCCCCAGCATTTT.